Listed here are 32 T cell receptor beta chains from one sample, sequenced in a study of identical twins. TCRdb passed the 5' RACE reads through MiXCR, listing each CDR3 protein once. The sample holds 1.5 million to 2 million distinct CDR3 sequences, about 32% seen once. The sequencing sample was made of cord blood. The source is a newborn girl in good health.

V gene TRBV6-5 combines with J gene TRBJ2-1, with 7 bases identical to TRBD2. This CDR3 spans 16 amino acids. Germline CDR1 reads MNHEY; CDR2 reads SVGAGI. With V trimmed by 4 bases and J by 2 bases, 8 bases remained unmatched. CDR3 sequence: CASSSAFGGAYNEQFF. As DNA, the CDR3 is TGTGCCAGCAGTTCGGCCTTTGGGGGGGCCTACAATGAGCAGTTCTTC.

V usage is TRBV9 and J usage is TRBJ2-1, with D possibly being TRBD1 or TRBD2 (5 bases each). There are 15 residues in the CDR3. The V and J ends lost 2 bases and 0 bases respectively, with 9 bases between them. The germline V gene has CDR1 SGDLS and CDR2 YYNGEE. Here the CDR3 reads CASSVRGNSYNEQFF. The CDR3 region has the DNA TGTGCCAGCAGCGTTCGGGGCAACTCCTACAATGAGCAGTTCTTC.

The chain is built from TRBV9 and TRBJ2-2, with 11 bases matching TRBD2. Per germline, CDR1 SGDLS and CDR2 YYNGEE. V shed 1 base, J shed 0 bases, and the junction held 5 bases outside the gene matches. This CDR3 has 18 amino acids. The CDR3 DNA reads as TGTGCCAGCAGCGTAATAACGGGACTAGCGGCGAACACCGGGGAGCTGTTTTTT. Encoded protein: CASSVITGLAANTGELFF.

Comments on this clonotype: A much larger clone differs by one base, so this may be a read error. The rearrangement links TRBV29-1 to TRBJ2-5; D call uncertain. This CDR3 is 11 amino acids long. V was clipped by 5 bases and J by 11 bases, with 15 bases between them. Germline V lookup: CDR1 SQVTM, CDR2 ANQGSEA. CDR3 DNA: TGCAGCGTTAAGGACCGGCTTGAGCAGTACTTC. Translating gives CSVKDRLEQYF.

This clonotype was counted between two and nine times. The chain employs TRBV7-8 and TRBJ2-5, with 7 bases matching TRBD2. The DNA end is more similar to TRBJ2-7, so the J call may be wrong. The CDR3 covers 12 residues. CDR1 and CDR2 (germline): SGHVS, FQNEAQ. CDR3 DNA sequence: TGTGCCAGCAGCTCAGGGAGGGACGAGCAGTACTTC. Translating it yields CASSSGRDEQYF.

This clonotype has only a few counts. This chain joins TRBV7-9 and TRBJ2-7, with 8 bases fitting TRBD1. The CDR3 runs to 14 residues. The V gene's germline CDR1 is SEHNR and CDR2 FQNEAQ (reference sequence). The ends lost 8 bases at V and 5 bases at J; junction bases unmatched: 11. In DNA, the CDR3 is TGTGCCAGCCTTAAACAGGGGGGAAACCACGAGCAGTACTTC. Amino acids: CASLKQGGNHEQYF. The full variable domain, completed using reference TRBV7-9 and TRBJ2-7, is DTGVSQNPRHKITKRGQNVTFRCDPISEHNRLYWYRQTLGQGPEFLTYFQNEAQLEKSRLLSDRFSAERPKGSFSTLEIQRTEQGDSAMYLCASLKQGGNHEQYFGPGTRLTVT.

The sample holds a few counts of this clonotype. V gene TRBV3-1 combines with J gene TRBJ2-7, with TRBD2 identical over 7 bases. CDR1 is LGHDT and CDR2 is YNNKEL in the germline V gene (reference sequence). The CDR3 has 14 residues. The trim removed 0 bases at V and 12 bases at J, leaving 11 bases unmatched. CDR3 sequence: CASSQDLRTCGGYF. CDR3 DNA sequence: TGTGCCAGCAGCCAAGATCTTCGGACCTGCGGGGGGTACTTC.

This chain links TRBV5-1 with TRBJ2-1; D remains unclear. Looked up from germline, CDR1 is SGHRS and CDR2 is YFSETQ. There are 13 residues in the CDR3. Trimming left V 0 bases short and J 9 bases short, with 10 bases between. The DNA for the CDR3 is TGCGCCAGCAGCTTGGTAGCCCAAGGTGAGCAGTTCTTC. Residues: CASSLVAQGEQFF.

The CDR3 DNA sequence: TGTGCCACCAGTGATCGCGGACTGAACTATGGCTACACCTTC. Its protein is CATSDRGLNYGYTF. The V and J genes are TRBV24-1 and TRBJ1-2; D call uncertain. The CDR3 contains 14 residues. Trimming took off 3 bases at V and 2 bases at J, with 9 bases between the two ends. Germline V lookup: CDR1 KGHDR, CDR2 SFDVKD.

The gene calls are TRBV9 and TRBJ2-3; the match to TRBD2 covers 13 bases. Looked up from germline, CDR1 is SGDLS and CDR2 is YYNGEE. The CDR3 is 17 residues long. Trimming cost V 3 bases and J 1 base; bases outside gene matches: 5. The chain's CDR3 is CASSGSGTSGGTDTQYF. In nucleotides, the CDR3 is TGTGCCAGCAGCGGATCCGGGACTAGCGGGGGCACAGATACGCAGTATTTT.

The CDR3 spells CSVALISTDTQYF. CDR3 DNA sequence: TGCAGCGTTGCCCTCATTAGCACAGATACGCAGTATTTT. V and J are TRBV29-1 and TRBJ2-3; D is ambiguous. This CDR3 region has 13 residues. Germline CDR1 is SQVTM and CDR2 is ANQGSEA. V shed 4 bases and J shed 0 bases, with 8 bases lying between them.

This chain links TRBV2 with TRBJ2-7; the D gene is possibly TRBD2 (6 bases). Trimming removed 7 bases from V and 0 bases from J, with 10 bases in between. The CDR3 has 13 amino acids. CDR1 is SNHLY, CDR2 FYNNEI, per germline. CDR3 DNA sequence: TGTGCCAGCATCCCGGGGGTCTCCTACGAGCAGTACTTC. Encoded protein: CASIPGVSYEQYF.

In this sample, this clonotype turned up a few times. This chain links TRBV5-1 with TRBJ2-7, with D perhaps assigned TRBD1 or TRBD2 (5 bases each). This CDR3 spans 13 amino acids. CDR1 is SGHRS, CDR2 YFSETQ, per germline. V was trimmed by 3 bases and J by 7 bases, leaving 14 bases between them. The CDR3 DNA sequence: TGCGCCAGCAGCTGGGACGGGTATCTGGAGCAGTACTTC. This encodes CASSWDGYLEQYF.

This clonotype was counted a few times. The chain joins TRBV10-3 to TRBJ1-4; D is uncertain. The CDR3 runs to 14 residues. The V end lost 7 bases, the J end lost 5 bases, and 14 bases lay between the germline ends. Germline V gene lookup returns CDR1 ENHRY and CDR2 SYGVKD. DNA of the CDR3: TGTGCCATCAAGCCCGTCGGGGAGAATGAAAAACTGTTTTTT. It encodes CAIKPVGENEKLFF.

The J gene is TRBJ2-1, the V gene TRBV5-1; 9 nucleotides match TRBD1. The CDR3 runs to 16 residues. The germline V gene encodes CDR1 SGHRS and CDR2 YFSETQ. The V segment lost 0 bases and the J segment 10 bases; nucleotides outside the gene matches: 11. The CDR3 DNA is TGCGCCAGCAGCTTGGTGGGGGACAGGGTCGTTTGGGAGCAGTTCTTC. Its protein is CASSLVGDRVVWEQFF.

The V and J genes are TRBV10-3 and TRBJ2-1; the D gene is possibly TRBD1 (5 bases). CDR1 is ENHRY and CDR2 is SYGVKD in the germline V gene. V was cut by 2 bases and J by 6 bases, with 17 bases left in between. The CDR3 is 16 amino acids. The CDR3 sequence: CAISEPKGWQCNEQFF. In DNA form, the CDR3 reads TGTGCCATCAGTGAGCCCAAGGGGTGGCAGTGCAATGAGCAGTTCTTC.

The chain joins TRBV2 to TRBJ1-6, with 8 nucleotides matching TRBD1. V dropped 7 bases and J dropped 12; count of bases not matched to a gene: 11. Germline CDR1 reads SNHLY; CDR2 reads FYNNEI. The CDR3 has 14 residues. The chain's CDR3 is CASTPWTGPVPLHF. For the CDR3, the DNA is TGTGCCAGCACGCCCTGGACAGGGCCAGTACCCCTCCACTTT.

The chain recombines TRBV4-2 with TRBJ2-3; 15 bases align to TRBD2. This CDR3 has 18 amino acids. Germline V gene sequence: CDR1 LGHNA, CDR2 YNFKEQ. V shed 5 bases and J 0 bases; nucleotides not matched to a gene: 6. CDR3 in amino acids: CASSGGTSGRTSTDTQYF. For the CDR3, the DNA is TGTGCCAGCAGCGGCGGGACTAGCGGGAGGACTAGCACAGATACGCAGTATTTT.

The J gene is TRBJ2-3, the V gene TRBV6-6; TRBD2 matches at 15 bases. Trimming cost V 2 bases and J 2 bases; bases outside gene matches: 2. From germline, CDR1 is MNHNY and CDR2 SVGAGI (reference sequence). CDR3 size: 17 residues. The DNA for the CDR3 is TGTGCCAGCAGTTACGGGACTAGCGGGAGGCCCACAGATACGCAGTATTTT. Translation gives CASSYGTSGRPTDTQYF.

J is TRBJ1-4 and V is TRBV6-1, with a tentative D call TRBD1 (5 bases). V lost 6 bases to trimming and J lost 8 bases, with 19 bases between them. The CDR3 extends over 15 amino acids. Germline assignment: CDR1 MNHNS and CDR2 SASEGT. CDR3 DNA: TGTGCCAGCAGGAACACAGTTTTAGGGGCCGAAAAACTGTTTTTT. This translates into CASRNTVLGAEKLFF.

This clonotype was counted between two and nine times. The junction differs from germline at one of its ends, possibly a read error. The chain has TRBV2 and TRBJ2-7, with unresolved D. The germline V gene encodes CDR1 SNHLY and CDR2 FYNNEI. CDR3 length: 13 residues. In DNA form, the CDR3 reads TGTGCTAGCAGTGGAAAGGGAACCAGCGAGCAGTACTTC. Encoded protein: CASSGKGTSEQYF.

This clonotype was counted only a few times. The chain recombines TRBV7-6 with TRBJ1-1; D unclear. CDR1 and CDR2 (germline): SGHVS, FNYEAQ. The CDR3 totals 16 residues. V lost 1 base, J lost 0 bases, and 12 bases lay in between. The CDR3 nucleotides are TGTGCCAGCAGCTTAGGAGGGTCCCTCATGAACACTGAAGCTTTCTTT. Its translation: CASSLGGSLMNTEAFF.

This clonotype was found a few times. The chain is built from TRBV28 and TRBJ2-4; D uncertain. Germline V CDR1 and CDR2: MDHEN, SYDVKM. This CDR3 contains 15 residues. Trimming left V 6 bases short and J 0 bases short, with 12 bases between. The CDR3 coding sequence is TGTGCCAGCAGGGCCGACTTTCTAGCCAAAAACATTCAGTACTTC. Translating gives CASRADFLAKNIQYF. Complete variable domain (other parts from reference TRBV28 and TRBJ2-4): DVKVTQSSRYLVKRTGEKVFLECVQDMDHENMFWYRQDPGLGLRLIYFSYDVKMKEKGDIPEGYSVSREKKERFSLILESASTNQTSMYLCASRADFLAKNIQYFGAGTRLSVL.

This clonotype has just a few counts. The chain recombines TRBV3-1 with TRBJ2-2, with 8 bases identical to TRBD2. V lost 6 bases to trimming and J lost 5 bases; unmatched junction nucleotides: 5. The CDR3 runs 14 residues. The germline CDR1 and CDR2 sequences are LGHDT and YNNKEL (reference sequence). CDR3 nucleotide sequence: TGTGCCAGCAGTCCGGGGGGGCCGACCGGGGAGCTGTTTTTT. Translating gives CASSPGGPTGELFF.

The chain links TRBV20-1 to TRBJ2-1, with D uncertain. The V gene's germline CDR1 is DFQATT and CDR2 SNEGSKA (reference sequence). CDR3 length: 14 residues. Between the trimmed V and J ends, which lost 2 bases and 2 bases, there was a span of 10 bases. The CDR3 DNA reads TGCAGTGCTAGATTTAGCCAACCCTACAATGAGCAGTTCTTC. Translating it yields CSARFSQPYNEQFF.

The gene calls are TRBV7-8 and TRBJ2-3, with 13 bases identical to TRBD2. The V segment lost 2 bases and the J segment 2 bases; nucleotides outside the gene matches: 7. CDR3 length equals 18 residues. CDR1 is SGHVS, CDR2 FQNEAQ, per germline. CDR3 DNA: TGTGCCAGCAGCTTAATAAGGGGACTAGCGGGATCCACAGATACGCAGTATTTT. Its translation: CASSLIRGLAGSTDTQYF.

The genes are TRBV20-1 and TRBJ1-2; perhaps TRBD1 as D (6 bases). Germline CDR1 reads DFQATT; CDR2 reads SNEGSKA (reference sequence). CDR3 length: 11 amino acids. Trimming shortened V by 4 bases and J by 8 bases, and 11 bases separated the two germline ends. The CDR3 bases are TGCAGTGCTATTCGCAGGGGCGGCTACACCTTC. Translated: CSAIRRGGYTF.

V and J are TRBV5-1 and TRBJ2-7, with D tentatively TRBD1 (6 bases). This CDR3 comprises 12 residues. Between the trimmed V and J ends, which lost 0 bases and 9 bases, there was a span of 10 bases. Germline CDR1 reads SGHRS; CDR2 reads YFSETQ. The CDR3 bases are TGCGCCAGCAGCTTGGGGACAGTCGTGCAGTACTTC. Translating gives CASSLGTVVQYF.

The rearrangement joins TRBV11-2 to TRBJ1-6, with 11 bases that match TRBD1. V lost 3 bases, J lost 9 bases, and 7 bases stayed unmatched. Germline V lookup: CDR1 SGHAT, CDR2 FQNNGV. This CDR3 region has 16 residues. CDR3 protein: CASSLTRDRGISPLHF. In DNA form, the CDR3 reads TGTGCCAGCAGCTTGACCCGGGACAGGGGGATTTCACCCCTCCACTTT.

CDR3 bases: TGCAGTGCCAACTATCGGATAGCGGGAGGCGAGCAGTACTTC. This encodes CSANYRIAGGEQYF. V usage is TRBV20-1 and J usage is TRBJ2-7; TRBD2 aligns across 10 bases. After removal of 6 bases from V and 6 bases from J, the junction contained 11 bases not matched to a gene. CDR1 is DFQATT, CDR2 SNEGSKA, per germline (reference sequence). The CDR3 consists of 14 residues.

This clonotype was counted a few times. The rearrangement joins TRBV20-1 to TRBJ2-1; 10 bases are shared with TRBD2. The CDR3 extends over 18 amino acids. CDR1 is DFQATT, CDR2 SNEGSKA, per germline (reference sequence). Unmatched junction bases numbered 15, after V lost 6 bases and J lost 1 base. DNA for the CDR3: TGCAGTGCCAGTGGGCTAGCGGGAGAGGAAGGATCCTACAATGAGCAGTTCTTC. Translation: CSASGLAGEEGSYNEQFF.

This clonotype was observed a few times. The rearrangement uses TRBV2 and TRBJ1-4; 9 bases line up with TRBD1. Germline lookup yields CDR1 SNHLY and CDR2 FYNNEI. J gave up 5 bases and V 4 bases, and 5 bases lay outside the gene matches. This CDR3 has 15 amino acids. The CDR3, as DNA: TGTGCCAGCAGTGGTGGACAGGGGACAAATGAAAAACTGTTTTTT. This sequence encodes CASSGGQGTNEKLFF. Using reference TRBV2 and TRBJ1-4 for the parts outside the CDR3, the full variable domain is EPEVTQTPSHQVTQMGQEVILRCVPISNHLYFYWYRQILGQKVEFLVSFYNNEISEKSEIFDDQFSVERPDGSNFTLKIRSTKLEDSAMYFCASSGGQGTNEKLFFGSGTQLSVL.